This TCR beta chain was sequenced during a study of long-term antiretroviral therapy in people with HIV. Researchers report immunoSEQ v3.0 was run at survey level. Target depth was 40,000-50,000 T-cell genomes per sample. Sequencing used immunoSEQ multiplex PCR; TCRdb keeps in-frame clones, though not all of them. The repertoire consists of about 36,000 clones, with roughly four fifths occurring once and the leading ten covering about 6%. This clone is a singleton in its sample. Germline CDR1 SQVTM, CDR2 ANQGSEA. This CDR3 spans 12 amino acids. The V end was cut by 2 bases, the J end by 15 bases, with 17 bases between.

The starting material was unsorted PBMCs, obtained 0.6 years after starting antiretroviral therapy. The TCR comes from a man younger than 35 with HIV. The chain is built from TRBV29-1 and TRBJ2-1, with D possibly TRBD2 on 6 matching bases. The CDR3 region has the DNA TGCAGCGTTGAATTGTCGCGACTAGTTACGTTCTTC. It specifies CSVELSRLVTFF.